These 19 T cell receptor beta chains came from one sample sequenced in a study of vaccination effects on CD4 cells after COVID-19. Method: immunoSEQ multiplex PCR; TCRdb's copy keeps in-frame clones and lacks some. The sample records tens of thousands of clones, 70% to 85% being singletons. No antigen has been identified for these receptors. The authors isolated CD4+ T cells after more than eight days of culture. All study participants received two doses of BNT162b2 or mRNA-1273 vaccine. This material consisted of CD4+ T cells from PBMCs cultured without peptide, taken after COVID-19 vaccination. The receptors stem from a human donor who received a COVID-19 vaccine.

The chain uses TRBV14 and TRBJ2-2, with D possibly matching TRBD1 (6 bases). Per the germline V gene, CDR1 is SGHDN and CDR2 is FVKESK. Trimming stripped 4 bases from V and 6 bases from J, with 18 bases between. The CDR3 consists of 16 residues. The CDR3 sequence: CASSPQQGWIPGELFF. DNA for the CDR3: TGTGCCAGCAGCCCCCAACAGGGTTGGATCCCCGGGGAGCTGTTTTTT. Using reference TRBV14 and TRBJ2-2 for the parts outside the CDR3, the full variable domain is EAGVTQFPSHSVIEKGQTVTLRCDPISGHDNLYWYRRVMGKEIKFLLHFVKESKQDESGMPNNRFLAERTGGTYSTLKVQPAELEDSGVYFCASSPQQGWIPGELFFGEGSRLTVL.

The chain combines TRBV6-6 with TRBJ1-2; D remains ambiguous. With 0 bases removed from V and 4 bases from J, the gap between germline ends came to 9 bases. Germline values: CDR1 MNHNY, CDR2 SVGAGI (reference sequence). The CDR3 is made up of 14 amino acids. CDR3 sequence: CASSYSPAAYGYTF. CDR3 in DNA: TGTGCCAGCAGTTACTCCCCGGCAGCCTATGGCTACACCTTC.

This rearrangement joins TRBV5-1 to TRBJ2-5; D remains unclear. V lost 7 bases, J lost 2 bases, and 12 bases lay in between. Germline CDR1 and CDR2: SGHRS and YFSETQ. The CDR3 totals 13 residues. DNA for the CDR3: TGCGCCAGCTCCAACAGCCCTCAAGAGACCCAGTACTTC. Translation: CASSNSPQETQYF.

J is TRBJ2-4 and V is TRBV21-1. TRBV21-1 corresponds to a pseudogene. This CDR3 region has 17 residues. The CDR3 loop reads CASSAGRTALAKNIQYF. The DNA of the CDR3 is TGTGCCAGCAGCGCGGGACGGACAGCCTTAGCCAAAAACATTCAGTACTTC.

This sequence joins TRBV11-2 and TRBJ2-3; TRBD2 agrees at 7 bases. Unmatched junction bases numbered 10, after V lost 1 base and J lost 0 bases. CDR1 and CDR2 (germline): SGHAT, FQNNGV. The CDR3 is made up of 18 amino acids. The CDR3 spells CASSLGFTAGTSTDTQYF. The CDR3 DNA follows: TGTGCCAGCAGCTTAGGATTTACAGCGGGGACTAGCACAGATACGCAGTATTTT. The whole variable domain, filled in from reference TRBV11-2 and TRBJ2-3, reads EAGVAQSPRYKIIEKRQSVAFWCNPISGHATLYWYQQILGQGPKLLIQFQNNGVVDDSQLPKDRFSAERLKGVDSTLKIQPAKLEDSAVYLCASSLGFTAGTSTDTQYFGPGTRLTVL.

J is TRBJ2-1 and V is TRBV4-2; D is possibly TRBD2 (6 bases). The germline V gene encodes CDR1 LGHNA and CDR2 YNFKEQ. V was trimmed by 1 base and J by 8 bases, leaving 15 bases between them. This CDR3 contains 15 residues. The CDR3 DNA follows: TGTGCCAGCAGCCAAGGAGGGACTCGGGTTGATGAGCAGTTCTTC. Encoded protein: CASSQGGTRVDEQFF.

The gene calls are TRBV5-1 and TRBJ2-3, with D uncertain. In germline, CDR1 is SGHRS, CDR2 YFSETQ. Trimming stripped 3 bases from V and 2 bases from J, with 10 bases between. The CDR3 contains 14 residues. CDR3 protein: CASSYGLYTDTQYF. In DNA, the CDR3 is TGCGCCAGCAGCTACGGTCTATACACAGATACGCAGTATTTT.

The chain carries TRBV6-5 and TRBJ1-5, with D unresolved. V was pared by 0 bases and J by 3 bases, with 9 bases between. CDR1 is MNHEY, CDR2 SVGAGI, per germline. The CDR3 extends over 15 amino acids. The CDR3, as DNA: TGTGCCAGCAGTTACTCCGGGCAGTTCAATCAGCCCCAGCATTTT. This sequence encodes CASSYSGQFNQPQHF.

The rearrangement links TRBV2 to TRBJ1-1, with D perhaps matching TRBD1 (6 bases). The CDR3 has 14 residues. V shed 6 bases and J shed 5 bases, with 16 bases lying between them. Germline V lookup: CDR1 SNHLY, CDR2 FYNNEI. The CDR3 sequence: CASRAQGRGTEAFF. In nucleotides, the CDR3 is TGTGCCAGCAGGGCACAGGGAAGGGGGACTGAAGCTTTCTTT.

This clone was found once. This chain links TRBV5-4 with TRBJ1-2; D unresolved. The V and J ends lost 5 bases and 3 bases respectively, with 14 bases between them. Germline CDR1 reads SGHNT; CDR2 reads YYREEE (reference sequence). The CDR3 length is 14 residues. This chain's CDR3 is CASRYIGRDYGYTF. As DNA, the CDR3 is TGTGCCAGCAGATACATAGGGAGGGACTATGGCTACACCTTC.

V gene TRBV7-2 combines with J gene TRBJ1-2; no definite D call. Deletions cut 2 bases from V and 3 bases from J, with 10 bases between. This CDR3 is built from 14 residues. Per the germline V gene, CDR1 is SGHTA and CDR2 is FQGNSA. CDR3 amino acids: CASSLKGWDYGYTF. DNA for the CDR3: TGTGCCAGCAGCTTAAAGGGTTGGGACTATGGCTACACCTTC.

The chain carries TRBV11-1 and TRBJ2-7; either TRBD1 or TRBD2 may supply D (6 bases each). The CDR3 runs to 14 residues. V was shortened by 3 bases and J by 3 bases, with 12 bases between the two germline ends. From germline, CDR1 is SGHAT and CDR2 FQDESV (reference sequence). DNA of the CDR3: TGTGCCAGCAGCTTCGGGGGACAATTCTACGAGCAGTACGTC. It specifies CASSFGGQFYEQYV.

The chain is built from TRBV28 and TRBJ1-1; 8 bases agree with TRBD1. This CDR3 has 18 residues. Germline V CDR1 and CDR2: MDHEN, SYDVKM. Germline trimming cut 1 base from V and 3 bases from J; bases unmatched to any gene: 13. Here the CDR3 DNA reads TGTGCCAGCAGTTTATCTTTCCCAAGGACAGGGAGGTACACTGAAGCTTTCTTT. Protein sequence: CASSLSFPRTGRYTEAFF.

V gene TRBV28 combines with J gene TRBJ1-6, with 8 bases matching TRBD1. The V segment lost 7 bases and the J segment 3 bases; nucleotides outside the gene matches: 11. The CDR3 consists of 17 residues. CDR1 and CDR2 from the germline V gene are MDHEN and SYDVKM. The CDR3 reads CASIRGSGGHYNSPLHF. Here the CDR3 DNA reads TGTGCCAGCATCCGAGGGTCAGGGGGCCACTATAATTCACCCCTCCACTTT.

The rearrangement joins TRBV11-2 to TRBJ1-1; possible D gene TRBD1, 6 bases. The CDR3 contains 14 residues. Germline CDR1 and CDR2: SGHAT and FQNNGV. V shed 5 bases and J shed 4 bases, with 14 bases lying between them. The CDR3 DNA reads TGTGCCAGCAGCCCAACAGGGCGGCTCACTGAAGCTTTCTTT. Translating gives CASSPTGRLTEAFF.

This CDR3 reads CAWSPSPVGHLHF. The CDR3 DNA is TGTGCCTGGAGTCCTAGCCCTGTGGGACACCTCCACTTT. The chain uses TRBV30 and TRBJ1-6, with D perhaps TRBD1 (6 bases). The V gene's germline CDR1 is GTSNPN and CDR2 SVGIG (reference sequence). This CDR3 spans 13 amino acids. Trimming cost V 2 bases and J 15 bases, with 17 bases left between them.

The chain has TRBV2 and TRBJ1-2, with D uncertain. CDR1 and CDR2 (germline): SNHLY, FYNNEI. This CDR3 region has 14 residues. V was shortened by 6 bases and J by 3 bases, with 14 bases between the two germline ends. The DNA of the CDR3 is TGTGCCAGCAGCGTTACGGGTAAAGACTATGGCTACACCTTC. Translated, it gives CASSVTGKDYGYTF. Full variable domain (rest looked up from reference TRBV2 and TRBJ1-2): EPEVTQTPSHQVTQMGQEVILRCVPISNHLYFYWYRQILGQKVEFLVSFYNNEISEKSEIFDDQFSVERPDGSNFTLKIRSTKLEDSAMYFCASSVTGKDYGYTFGSGTRLTVV.

The gene calls are TRBV24-1 and TRBJ1-5; possible D gene TRBD1, 6 bases. Germline assignment: CDR1 KGHDR and CDR2 SFDVKD. Trimming removed 4 bases at V and 4 bases at J, with 13 bases between. The CDR3 consists of 15 residues. The CDR3 sequence: CATSDPGTPNQPQHF. CDR3 nucleotide sequence: TGTGCCACCAGTGACCCCGGGACACCAAATCAGCCCCAGCATTTT.

The sample holds one count of this clone. The J gene is TRBJ2-4, the V gene TRBV7-3, with TRBD1 identical over 9 bases. The CDR3 is 14 residues long. V lost 5 bases and J lost 6; bases outside the gene matches: 5. Germline V lookup: CDR1 SGHTA, CDR2 FQGTGA. CDR3 protein: CASSPGQGANIQYF. The CDR3 DNA is TGTGCCAGCAGCCCGGGACAGGGAGCAAACATTCAGTACTTC.